This T cell receptor beta chain appears in the sequencing data of a study of Ad26.COV2.S vaccination and SARS-CoV-2 variants (dated by TCRdb to the early 2020s). Study-level background: Vaccine-arm donors were drawn from COV1001, a multicentre, randomized, double-blind, placebo-controlled phase I-IIa trial of Ad26.COV2.S in healthy adults. A total of roughly 30 samples were included in the TCR-sequenced set, comprising roughly 20 Ad26.COV2.S vaccine recipients, 5 placebo recipients and 8 SARS-CoV-2 convalescent individuals. The specificity and breadth of SARS-CoV-2-reactive T cell receptors after Ad26.COV2.S vaccination were assessed by TCRbeta repertoire sequencing. Participants in the trial were split at random into five groups of five each, receiving low-dose or high-dose Ad26.COV2.S once or twice, or else placebo on both occasions. Blinding of investigators to trial group allocation was maintained during experiments and outcome assessment. Ad26.COV2.S was administered intramuscularly at a dose of 5x10^10 or 1x10^11 viral particles, either as one shot or as two shots given 56 days apart.

Findings and caveats that apply to the study as a whole: Substantial breadth of spike-specific CD8+ and CD4+ T cell responses was reported after vaccination. The study was not powered for comparison of responses between vaccine doses or regimens. Vaccine and placebo recipients had similar non-spike TCR breadth, a finding consistent with the vaccine containing only spike. According to the authors, total T cell responses may have been underestimated by the TCR breadth and depth analyses. Higher spike-specific TCR breadth was observed in Ad26.COV2.S recipients than in placebo recipients (P = 0.0014).

Trimming leaves V shorter by 3 bases and J shorter by 6 bases, with the junction holding 1 base beyond the gene matches. Including cysteine and phenylalanine, the CDR3 has 13 amino acids. This entry keeps only the CDR3 DNA: 39 bases, framed from base 1. The germline V gene supplies CDR1 MRHNA and CDR2 SNTAGT. The immunoSEQ Assay was the method used to sequence TCRbeta CDR3 regions. After extraction, genomic DNA underwent amplification by bias-controlled multiplex PCR, followed by high-throughput sequencing. In the authors' own workflow: Collapsing and filtering of sequences were performed to quantify the absolute abundance of each unique TCRbeta CDR3 region. Usable DNA was measured by amplifying reference genes present in all nucleated cells, and TCRbeta template counts were normalized to that usable DNA to estimate T cell fraction. Repertoire TCRs were annotated as SARS-CoV-2-specific by exact matching of V gene, CDR3 amino acid sequence and J gene to a known reactive TCR set. MIRA supplied the reference SARS-CoV-2 TCR set, which was filtered for enrichment in COVID-19-positive ImmuneCODE repertoires so that public or cross-reactive TCRs were removed. Using the MIRA antigens, annotated TCRs were further analysed by specific ORF or by position within an ORF. Breadth was defined as the number of annotated unique rearrangements divided by the total number of unique productive rearrangements, and depth was defined as the summed frequency of the annotated unique rearrangements. Two-sided Wilcoxon rank-sum tests were applied when comparing TCR breadth between groups. TCRdb provides this immuneACCESS table in a form limited to in-frame rearrangements. Some clones are lacking; in checked studies, under half of them reflect an unresolved V gene, and why the rest are absent is not known. V and J calls plus clone size are reproduced from that table; the DNA served to infer D and trimming. For this sample there are 500,000 or so clones; around 85% appear just once. Over 10% of the sample lies in the top ten.

What this sample's treatment or condition label stands for: around 19 received Ad26.COV2.S at low or high dose, single or two shots; 5 received placebo; per-sample allocation not given. For vaccine and placebo recipients, repertoires were sequenced using samples collected on day 63 after the first injection. Cohort 1b enrolled 25 or so adults aged 18-55 years at a single site in Boston, USA, between 29 July and 7 August 2020. As a vaccine, Ad26.COV2.S was a replication-incompetent adenovirus type 26 vector that expressed a prefusion-stabilized SARS-CoV-2 spike protein derived from the original Wuhan strain. About this clone itself: This receptor's antigen is unknown. No qualities accompany the bases; no much larger clone lies one base away.

The sequencing used peripheral blood, collected in a trial of Ad26.COV2.S vaccine versus placebo. The receptor's source is a person between 18 and 59 years old who received the Ad26.COV2.S COVID-19 vaccine or a placebo. The rearrangement combines TRBV6-4 with TRBJ2-4; 8 junctional bases match TRBD1. The CDR3 corresponds to CASSEGTGNIQYF. The DNA sequence follows: TGTGCCAGCAGTGAGGGGACAGGAAACATTCAGTACTTC.